This T cell receptor beta chain was captured in a study of response to subunit inactivated influenza vaccine. TCRdb redid the calling of the RT-PCR reads with MiXCR, one entry per CDR3 protein. Found here are 530,000 or so distinct CDR3 sequences, over 25% of them singletons; the top ten hold over 1.5%. CDR3 length: 17 residues. Trimming pared 6 bases from V and 9 bases from J, leaving 27 bases between. This TCR came from a man aged 50-60 years who received an inactivated influenza vaccine. J is TRBJ2-1 and V is TRBV12-3 or TRBV12-4; D is ambiguous. The specimen comprised CD4+ T cells sorted from PBMCs, sampled roughly 5 days after vaccination. The CDR3 spells CASSIQFPQPNKGEQFF. The CDR3 region has the DNA TGTGCCAGCAGCATTCAGTTCCCTCAACCAAACAAGGGTGAGCAGTTCTTC.